Listed below are T cell receptor beta chains from one sample, sequenced in a study of T cell responses to AZD1222 COVID-19 vaccine. Sequencing used immunoSEQ multiplex PCR; TCRdb keeps in-frame clones, though not all of them. The repertoire has about 100,000 clones, more than 70% of them found once; the top ten carry about 1.5%. Material: peripheral blood, obtained on day 0 of AZD1222 vaccination. Receptors were obtained from an adult in good health. The CDR3 runs from the conserved cysteine through the conserved F or W.

v_gene: TRBV7-2
len: 17
j_gene: TRBJ1-2
CDR3aa: CASSLGGTGAPAGGYTF

v_gene: TRBV7-9
len: 13
j_gene: TRBJ1-1
CDR3aa: CASAGQGANEAFF

v_gene: TRBV18
len: 15
j_gene: TRBJ1-2
CDR3aa: CASSPARGGNYGYTF

v_gene: TRBV19
len: 13
j_gene: TRBJ2-7
CDR3aa: CASSANSLNEQYF

v_gene: TRBV28
len: 15
j_gene: TRBJ1-4
CDR3aa: CASSSKGQGPEKLFF

v_gene: TRBV11-1
len: 16
j_gene: TRBJ2-3
CDR3aa: CASSSTSGSRTDTQYF

v_gene: TRBV27
len: 16
j_gene: TRBJ2-1
CDR3aa: CASRGVRGRTYNEQFF

v_gene: TRBV28
len: 15
j_gene: TRBJ2-1
CDR3aa: CASTTREVSYNEQFF

v_gene: TRBV7-2
len: 17
j_gene: TRBJ1-5
CDR3aa: CASSLAMTGGQGQPQHF

v_gene: TRBV6-5
len: 13
j_gene: TRBJ2-7
CDR3aa: CASSYGAAYEQYF

v_gene: TRBV25-1
len: 12
j_gene: TRBJ1-1
CDR3aa: CASSHGRAEAFF

v_gene: TRBV11-2
len: 13
j_gene: TRBJ1-4
CDR3aa: CASSLGGVGKLFF

v_gene: TRBV19
len: 15
j_gene: TRBJ1-2
CDR3aa: CASSPLNRVNYGYTF

v_gene: TRBV12-3/TRBV12-4
len: 13
j_gene: TRBJ1-2
CDR3aa: CASSVPGGYGYTF

v_gene: TRBV9
len: 13
j_gene: TRBJ2-1
CDR3aa: CASSVEGRSEQFF

v_gene: TRBV25-1
len: 14
j_gene: TRBJ1-1
CDR3aa: CASSGTGAGTEAFF

v_gene: TRBV6-1
len: 16
j_gene: TRBJ2-1
CDR3aa: CASSENRARPYNEQFF

v_gene: TRBV28
len: 13
j_gene: TRBJ1-1
CDR3aa: CASSSGTGTEAFF

v_gene: TRBV11-3
len: 15
j_gene: TRBJ2-7
CDR3aa: CASSLGAGSPHEQYF

v_gene: TRBV19
len: 15
j_gene: TRBJ1-3
CDR3aa: CASSLRDTSGNTIYF

v_gene: TRBV12-3/TRBV12-4
len: 13
j_gene: TRBJ1-6
CDR3aa: CVTGQGYNSPLHF

v_gene: TRBV28
len: 16
j_gene: TRBJ1-2
CDR3aa: CASSLPRTENTYGYTF

v_gene: TRBV6-5
len: 14
j_gene: TRBJ1-6
CDR3aa: CASSPGQHNSPLHF

v_gene: TRBV4-1
len: 15
j_gene: TRBJ1-4
CDR3aa: CASSQDPPGREKLFF

v_gene: TRBV11-2
len: 14
j_gene: TRBJ2-6
CDR3aa: CASSLANGANVLTF

v_gene: TRBV4-1
len: 16
j_gene: TRBJ1-3
CDR3aa: CASSPGGHTSGNTIYF

v_gene: TRBV30
len: 13
j_gene: TRBJ1-1
CDR3aa: CAWSKQENTEAFF

v_gene: TRBV11-2
len: 17
j_gene: TRBJ2-2
CDR3aa: CASSATGASGTDGELFF

v_gene: TRBV11-2
len: 13
j_gene: TRBJ2-7
CDR3aa: CASSLKSGGEQYF

v_gene: TRBV5-4
len: 16
j_gene: TRBJ2-1
CDR3aa: CASSPSSLSSYNEQFF

v_gene: TRBV27
len: 16
j_gene: TRBJ1-6
CDR3aa: CASSLSPLQGGSPLHF

v_gene: TRBV9
len: 16
j_gene: TRBJ1-1
CDR3aa: CASSEPTGGQGTEAFF

v_gene: TRBV9
len: 16
j_gene: TRBJ2-1
CDR3aa: CASSTYTSGGYNEQFF

v_gene: TRBV7-9
len: 17
j_gene: TRBJ1-6
CDR3aa: CASSLDAGAFYNSPLHF

v_gene: TRBV5-6
len: 15
j_gene: TRBJ2-6
CDR3aa: CASSFAGTGANVLTF